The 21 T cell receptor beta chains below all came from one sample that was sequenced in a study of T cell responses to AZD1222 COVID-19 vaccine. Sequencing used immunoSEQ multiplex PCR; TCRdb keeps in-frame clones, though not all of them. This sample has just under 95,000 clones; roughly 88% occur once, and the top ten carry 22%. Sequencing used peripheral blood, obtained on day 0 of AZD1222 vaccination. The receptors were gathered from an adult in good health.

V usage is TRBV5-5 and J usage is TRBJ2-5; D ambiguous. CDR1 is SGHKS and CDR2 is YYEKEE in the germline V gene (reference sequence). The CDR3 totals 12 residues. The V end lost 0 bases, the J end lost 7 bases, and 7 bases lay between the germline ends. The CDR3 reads CASSLELGTQYF. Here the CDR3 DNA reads TGTGCCAGCAGCTTGGAATTGGGGACCCAGTACTTC.

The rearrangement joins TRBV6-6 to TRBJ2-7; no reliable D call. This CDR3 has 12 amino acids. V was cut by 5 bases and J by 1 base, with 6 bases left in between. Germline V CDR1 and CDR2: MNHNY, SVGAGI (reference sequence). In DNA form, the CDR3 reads TGTGCCAGCAGTCCGAATTCCTACGAGCAGTACTTC. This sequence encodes CASSPNSYEQYF.

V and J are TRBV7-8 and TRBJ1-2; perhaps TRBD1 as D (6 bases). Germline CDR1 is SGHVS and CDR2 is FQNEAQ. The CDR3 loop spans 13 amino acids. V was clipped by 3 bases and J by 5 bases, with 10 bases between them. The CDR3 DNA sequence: TGTGCCAGCAGCTTGAGACAGGATTATGGCTACACCTTC. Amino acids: CASSLRQDYGYTF.

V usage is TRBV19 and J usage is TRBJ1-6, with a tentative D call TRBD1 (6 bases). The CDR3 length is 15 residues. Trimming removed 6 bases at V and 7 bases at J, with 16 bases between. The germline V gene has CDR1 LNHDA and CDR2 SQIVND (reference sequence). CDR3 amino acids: CASRESDSRNSPLHF. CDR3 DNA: TGTGCCAGTAGAGAATCGGACAGCCGAAATTCACCCCTCCACTTT.

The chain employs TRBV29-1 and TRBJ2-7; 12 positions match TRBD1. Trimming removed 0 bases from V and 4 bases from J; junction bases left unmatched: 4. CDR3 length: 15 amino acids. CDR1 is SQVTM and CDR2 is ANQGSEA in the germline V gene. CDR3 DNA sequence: TGCAGCGTTGAAGACGGGACAGGGGGCCGATACGAGCAGTACTTC. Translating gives CSVEDGTGGRYEQYF.

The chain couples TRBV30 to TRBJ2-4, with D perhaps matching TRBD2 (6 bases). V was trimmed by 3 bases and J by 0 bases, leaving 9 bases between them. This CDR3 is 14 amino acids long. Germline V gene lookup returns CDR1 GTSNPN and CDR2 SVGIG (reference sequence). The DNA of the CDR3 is TGTGCCTGGAGCGGAGGGGTAGCCAAAAACATTCAGTACTTC. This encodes CAWSGGVAKNIQYF.

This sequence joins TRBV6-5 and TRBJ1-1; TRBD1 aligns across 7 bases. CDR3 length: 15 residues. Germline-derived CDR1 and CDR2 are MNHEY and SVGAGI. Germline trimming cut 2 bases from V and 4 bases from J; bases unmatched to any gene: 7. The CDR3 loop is CASSYHNRDSTEAFF. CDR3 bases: TGTGCCAGCAGTTACCATAACCGGGACAGCACTGAAGCTTTCTTT.

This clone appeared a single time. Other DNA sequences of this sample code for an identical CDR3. CDR3 protein: CASSVTDTQYF. CDR3 in DNA: TGTGCCAGCAGTGTCACAGATACGCAGTATTTT. This chain joins TRBV2 and TRBJ2-3; D is unresolved. Between the trimmed V and J ends, which lost 4 bases and 2 bases, there was a span of 1 base. The CDR3 runs to 11 residues. Germline V gives CDR1 SNHLY, CDR2 FYNNEI.

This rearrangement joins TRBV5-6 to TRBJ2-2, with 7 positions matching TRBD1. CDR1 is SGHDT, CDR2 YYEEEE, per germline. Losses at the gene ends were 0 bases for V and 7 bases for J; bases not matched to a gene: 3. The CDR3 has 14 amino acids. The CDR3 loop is CASSLEGAVGELFF. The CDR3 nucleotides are TGTGCCAGCAGCTTGGAGGGGGCGGTCGGGGAGCTGTTTTTT. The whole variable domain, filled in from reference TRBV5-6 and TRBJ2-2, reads DAGVTQSPTHLIKTRGQQVTLRCSPKSGHDTVSWYQQALGQGPQFIFQYYEEEERQRGNFPDRFSGHQFPNYSSELNVNALLLGDSALYLCASSLEGAVGELFFGEGSRLTVL.

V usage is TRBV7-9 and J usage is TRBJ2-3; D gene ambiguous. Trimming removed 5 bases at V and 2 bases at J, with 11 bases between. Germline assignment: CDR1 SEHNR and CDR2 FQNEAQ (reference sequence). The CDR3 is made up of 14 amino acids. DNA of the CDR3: TGTGCCAGCAGCCTCGGACGGATCACAGATACGCAGTATTTT. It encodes CASSLGRITDTQYF.

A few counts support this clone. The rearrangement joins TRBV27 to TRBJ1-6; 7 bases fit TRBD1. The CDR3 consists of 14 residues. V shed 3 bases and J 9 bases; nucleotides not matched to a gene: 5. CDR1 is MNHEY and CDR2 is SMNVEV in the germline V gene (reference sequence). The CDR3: CASSFQGVGSPLHF. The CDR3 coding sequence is TGTGCCAGCAGTTTTCAGGGGGTGGGTTCACCCCTCCACTTT.

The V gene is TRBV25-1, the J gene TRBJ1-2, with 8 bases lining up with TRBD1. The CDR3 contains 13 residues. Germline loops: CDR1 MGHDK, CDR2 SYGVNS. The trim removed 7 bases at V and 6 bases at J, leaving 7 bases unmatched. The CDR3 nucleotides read TGTGCCAGCACTTCTGGACAGGGTCATGGCTACACCTTC. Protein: CASTSGQGHGYTF.

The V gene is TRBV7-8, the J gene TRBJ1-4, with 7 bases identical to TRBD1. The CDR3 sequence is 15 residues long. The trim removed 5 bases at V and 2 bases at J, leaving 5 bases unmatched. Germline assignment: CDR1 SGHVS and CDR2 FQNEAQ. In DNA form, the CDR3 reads TGTGCCAGCAGCCCCAGGGGGTCGACTAATGAAAAACTGTTTTTT. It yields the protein CASSPRGSTNEKLFF. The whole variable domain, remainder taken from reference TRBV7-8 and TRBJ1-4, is GAGVSQSPRYKVAKRGQDVALRCDPISGHVSLFWYQQALGQGPEFLTYFQNEAQLDKSGLPSDRFFAERPEGSVSTLKIQRTQQEDSAVYLCASSPRGSTNEKLFFGSGTQLSVL.

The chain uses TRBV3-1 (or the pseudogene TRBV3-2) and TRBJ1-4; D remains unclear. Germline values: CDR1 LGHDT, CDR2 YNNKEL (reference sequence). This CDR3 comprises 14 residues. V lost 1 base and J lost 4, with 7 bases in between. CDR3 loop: CASSQGVINEKLFF. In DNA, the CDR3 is TGTGCCAGCAGCCAAGGGGTCATTAATGAAAAACTGTTTTTT.

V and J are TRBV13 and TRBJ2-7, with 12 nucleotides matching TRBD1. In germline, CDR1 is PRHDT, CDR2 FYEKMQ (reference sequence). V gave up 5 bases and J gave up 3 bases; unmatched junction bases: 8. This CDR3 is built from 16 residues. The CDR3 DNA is TGTGCCAGCAGCCCCGGGGGGACAGGGGGCGTCTACGAGCAGTACTTC. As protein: CASSPGGTGGVYEQYF.

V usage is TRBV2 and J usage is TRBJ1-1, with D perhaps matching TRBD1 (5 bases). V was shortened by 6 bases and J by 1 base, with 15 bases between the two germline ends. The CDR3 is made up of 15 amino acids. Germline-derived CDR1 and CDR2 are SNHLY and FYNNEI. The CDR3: CASSAGLLENTEAFF. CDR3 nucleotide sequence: TGTGCCAGCAGCGCGGGACTTTTGGAGAACACTGAAGCTTTCTTT.

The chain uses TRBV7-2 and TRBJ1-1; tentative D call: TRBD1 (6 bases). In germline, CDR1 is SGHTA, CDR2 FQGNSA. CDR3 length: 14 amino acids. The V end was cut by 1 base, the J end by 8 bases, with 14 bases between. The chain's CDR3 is CASSLDRATSEAFF. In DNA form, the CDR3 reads TGTGCCAGCAGCTTAGACAGGGCCACCAGCGAAGCTTTCTTT. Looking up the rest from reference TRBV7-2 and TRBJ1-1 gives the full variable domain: GAGVSQSPSNKVTEKGKDVELRCDPISGHTALYWYRQSLGQGLEFLIYFQGNSAPDKSGLPSDRFSAERTGGSVSTLTIQRTQQEDSAVYLCASSLDRATSEAFFGQGTRLTVV.

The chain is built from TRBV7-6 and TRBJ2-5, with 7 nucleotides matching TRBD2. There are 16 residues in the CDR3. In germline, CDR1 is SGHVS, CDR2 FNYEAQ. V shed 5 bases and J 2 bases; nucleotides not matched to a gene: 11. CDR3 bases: TGTGCCAGCAGCCTCCTTAGTTCAGCGGGACAAGAGACCCAGTACTTC. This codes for CASSLLSSAGQETQYF.

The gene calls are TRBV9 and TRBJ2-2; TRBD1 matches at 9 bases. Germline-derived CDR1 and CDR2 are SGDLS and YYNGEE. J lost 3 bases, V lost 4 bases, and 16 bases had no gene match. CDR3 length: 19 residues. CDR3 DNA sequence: TGTGCCAGCAGCCCCATTTGGGGGACCGGGACAGGGTACACCGGGGAGCTGTTTTTT. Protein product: CASSPIWGTGTGYTGELFF.

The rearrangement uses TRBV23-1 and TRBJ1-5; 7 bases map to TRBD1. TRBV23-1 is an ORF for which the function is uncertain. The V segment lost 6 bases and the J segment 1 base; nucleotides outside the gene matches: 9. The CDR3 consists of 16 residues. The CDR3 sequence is CASRPTGERSNQPQHF. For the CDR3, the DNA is TGCGCCAGCAGGCCCACAGGGGAAAGGAGCAATCAGCCCCAGCATTTT.

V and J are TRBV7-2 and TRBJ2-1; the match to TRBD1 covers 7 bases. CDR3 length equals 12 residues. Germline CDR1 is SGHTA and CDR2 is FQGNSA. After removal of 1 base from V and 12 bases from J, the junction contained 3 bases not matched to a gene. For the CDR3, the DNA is TGTGCCAGCAGCTTAGAGGGGGCTAGGCAGTTCTTC. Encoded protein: CASSLEGARQFF.